This T cell receptor beta chain was retrieved from a study of post-analysis software for immune sequencing data. General study points: Patients had higher frequencies than controls of roughly 5 TRBV segments, including TRBV5-6, TRBV5-1 and TRBV20-1.

This CDR3 spans 13 amino acids. Trimming cost V 4 bases and J 8 bases, with 11 bases left between them. Germline values: CDR1 KGHDR, CDR2 SFDVKD. On this clonotype itself: What it binds is not known.

Every TCR beta cDNA library bore unique molecular identifiers. In TCRdb, the PCR reads were re-called with MiXCR into one record per CDR3 protein. The sample shows hundreds of thousands of distinct CDR3 sequences, 25% to 30% of them seen only once. The clonotype comes from a girl aged 5-17 years with multiple sclerosis. The specimen was blood. The chain uses TRBV24-1 and TRBJ2-1; D remains unclear. This chain's CDR3 is CATSETPWDEQFF. DNA for the CDR3: TGTGCCACCAGTGAAACCCCCTGGGATGAGCAGTTCTTC.